The text below deals with one T cell receptor beta chain. Its antigen is still unknown. These data originate in a study of T cells after yellow fever vaccination. Study-level information: With SMART-Seq v4 Ultra Low Input, the fractions containing low cell numbers were prepared. General observations from the study: Within FACS-sorted repertoires, abundant clonotypes contaminating from the bulk population could be present. Reappearing after the booster were most of the clones from primary vaccination (approximately 96% CD4, 75% to 90% CD8).

TCRdb fed the 5' RACE reads into MiXCR, producing one record per CDR3 protein. The sample shows around 250,000 distinct CDR3 sequences, less than 9% of them seen only once. The CDR3 contains 19 residues. Germline loops: CDR1 DFQATT, CDR2 SNEGSKA (reference sequence). Trimming removed 1 base from V and 6 bases from J; junction bases left unmatched: 13. Sequenced here: CD4+ T cells sorted from PBMCs, sampled 15 days after the yellow fever booster vaccination. The clonotype comes from a man aged 30 to 45 who received the YFV17D yellow fever vaccine. This chain links TRBV20-1 with TRBJ2-3, with 16 bases aligning to TRBD2. The CDR3 sequence is CSARVKPTGLAGGPDTQYF. As DNA, the CDR3 is TGCAGTGCTAGAGTCAAACCTACGGGACTAGCGGGAGGGCCGGATACGCAGTATTTT.